This T cell receptor beta chain is from a study of tumor-infiltrating lymphocytes in primary liver carcinoma. The CDR3 loop spans 15 amino acids. Germline assignment: CDR1 LNHDA and CDR2 SQIVND (reference sequence). V was shortened by 4 bases and J by 1 base, with 12 bases between the two germline ends. Co-extracting RNA and DNA was done with roughly 18-32 mg of unsorted bulk tissue as input. The researchers produced TCR beta cDNA from 500 to 550 ng total RNA with a constant-region primer. Amplification in three nested multiplex PCR rounds with slightly modified ARM-PCR gave rise to TCR beta libraries. TRBV1-TRBV30 forward primers paired with a C-beta reverse primer drove the first two PCR rounds, about 9 cycles each. TCRdb reprocessed the multiplex PCR reads via MiXCR and lists one record per CDR3 protein. The sample has roughly 120,000 distinct CDR3 sequences; 50% to 80% are singletons. Whole-study results and caveats: Just around 8-25% of top clones spanned all five tumor regions.

Regarding this clonotype: Its antigen is unknown.

Material for sequencing was liver tumor tissue from sampling region 3. Subset specified: tumor region T3, left-lateral pole. The chain carries TRBV19 and TRBJ2-3; unclear D gene. The sequence came from a woman aged 60-75 years with primary liver carcinoma and hepatitis B virus infection. Here the CDR3 DNA reads TGTGCCAGTAGTAGCTCGGGCGGAGGCACAGATACGCAGTATTTT. Protein product: CASSSSGGGTDTQYF. The whole variable domain, remainder taken from reference TRBV19 and TRBJ2-3, is DGGITQSPKYLFRKEGQNVTLSCEQNLNHDAMYWYRQDPGQGLRLIYYSQIVNDFQKGDIAEGYSVSREKKESFPLTVTSAQKNPTAFYLCASSSSGGGTDTQYFGPGTRLTVL.